A selection of T cell receptor beta chains follows, all from one sample in a study of beta chain features in type 1 diabetes. The data were produced by immunoSEQ multiplex PCR, yet TCRdb's version contains in-frame clones alone and is incomplete. The profile shows hundreds of thousands of clones, 14% of them singletons. Specimen: central memory CD4+ T cells from blood. The receptors were sampled from a man younger than 40 in good health. The CDR3 runs from the conserved cysteine through the conserved F or W. A D gene is named only where the DNA matches it firmly. Clone size appears in some rows only: once, few, many, or a class for an expanded clone.

j_call: TRBJ2-5; clone_size: few; d_call: TRBD2; v_call: TRBV9; cdr3_nt: TGTGCCAGCAACCTAGCGGGAGGGGAGACCCAGTACTTC; cdr3_aa: CASNLAGGETQYF
j_call: TRBJ1-2; clone_size: few; d_call: -; v_call: TRBV5-4; cdr3_nt: TGTGCCAGCAGCTTGATTTCTACTACTAACTATGGCTACACCTTC; cdr3_aa: CASSLISTTNYGYTF
j_call: TRBJ1-2; clone_size: -; d_call: -; v_call: TRBV4-3; cdr3_nt: TGCGCCAGCAGCCAAGAAGGGACCGCAGCCTACACCTTC; cdr3_aa: CASSQEGTAAYTF
j_call: TRBJ1-4; clone_size: -; d_call: -; v_call: TRBV5-1; cdr3_nt: TGCGCCAGCAGCGCCGGGACACAGAATGAAAAACTGTTTTTT; cdr3_aa: CASSAGTQNEKLFF
j_call: TRBJ1-6; clone_size: -; d_call: -; v_call: TRBV7-8; cdr3_nt: TGTGCCAGCAGCTTAATAGGGAATTCACCCCTCCACTTT; cdr3_aa: CASSLIGNSPLHF
j_call: TRBJ2-5; clone_size: many; d_call: -; v_call: TRBV7-2; cdr3_nt: TGTGCCAGCAGCCGACGAGGGTACGCAGAGACCCAGTACTTC; cdr3_aa: CASSRRGYAETQYF
j_call: TRBJ2-1; clone_size: -; d_call: TRBD2; v_call: TRBV7-6; cdr3_nt: TGTGCCAGCAGCCGGACTAGCCACGAGCAGTTCTTC; cdr3_aa: CASSRTSHEQFF
j_call: TRBJ2-6; clone_size: few; d_call: -; v_call: TRBV2; cdr3_nt: TGTGCCAGCAGTGAAACAGGGTCTGGGGCCAACGTCCTGACTTTC; cdr3_aa: CASSETGSGANVLTF
j_call: TRBJ2-1; clone_size: -; d_call: TRBD2; v_call: TRBV7-9; cdr3_nt: TGTGCCAGCAGCTTAGCGCTAAGCTCCAGCGGGAGGAACAATGAGCAGTTCTTC; cdr3_aa: CASSLALSSSGRNNEQFF
j_call: TRBJ2-5; clone_size: medium-sized; d_call: -; v_call: TRBV10-3; cdr3_nt: TGTGCCATCAGAGATACAGGGCGGGAGGAGACCCAGTACTTC; cdr3_aa: CAIRDTGREETQYF
j_call: TRBJ2-7; clone_size: many; d_call: -; v_call: TRBV23-1; cdr3_nt: TGCGCCAACAGGGCTCACGAGCAGTACTTC; cdr3_aa: CANRAHEQYF
j_call: TRBJ2-6; clone_size: few; d_call: TRBD1; v_call: TRBV11-3; cdr3_nt: TGTGCCAGCAGCTTAGGAGGACAGGGAAGAGTGGGGGCCAACGTCCTGACTTTC; cdr3_aa: CASSLGGQGRVGANVLTF
j_call: TRBJ1-2; clone_size: few; d_call: TRBD1; v_call: TRBV5-1; cdr3_nt: TGCGCCAGCAGCCAACCGGGACAGGGATACTATGGCTACACCTTC; cdr3_aa: CASSQPGQGYYGYTF
j_call: TRBJ2-1; clone_size: -; d_call: TRBD2; v_call: TRBV4-1; cdr3_nt: TGCGCCAGCAGCTACGACGGACTAGCGGGGGGGAATGAGCAGTTCTTC; cdr3_aa: CASSYDGLAGGNEQFF
j_call: TRBJ1-3; clone_size: few; d_call: -; v_call: TRBV5-1; cdr3_nt: TGCGCCAGCAGCTTGTCCCTCGGCGGAAACACCATATATTTT; cdr3_aa: CASSLSLGGNTIYF
j_call: TRBJ2-5; clone_size: few; d_call: -; v_call: TRBV29-1; cdr3_nt: TGCAGCGTAGGATCTCACCGGGGAGAGACCCAGTACTTC; cdr3_aa: CSVGSHRGETQYF
j_call: TRBJ2-3; clone_size: few; d_call: -; v_call: TRBV7-2; cdr3_nt: TGTGCCAGCAGCTTGGGTCCTAGCTGGGATACGCAGTATTTT; cdr3_aa: CASSLGPSWDTQYF
j_call: TRBJ1-1; clone_size: few; d_call: TRBD1; v_call: TRBV10-1; cdr3_nt: TGCGCCAGCAGTCCCGGACAGGGACACGGATCCGCTGAAGCTTTCTTT; cdr3_aa: CASSPGQGHGSAEAFF
j_call: TRBJ2-3; clone_size: few; d_call: TRBD2; v_call: TRBV7-9; cdr3_nt: TGTGCCAGCAGCTTATCGGGTTCGTGGACTAGCGGGGATACGCAGTATTTT; cdr3_aa: CASSLSGSWTSGDTQYF
j_call: TRBJ2-5; clone_size: -; d_call: TRBD1; v_call: TRBV5-1; cdr3_nt: TGCGCCAGCAGCCCGGACAGGAACGAAAACGGGGAGACCCAGTACTTC; cdr3_aa: CASSPDRNENGETQYF
j_call: TRBJ2-3; clone_size: few; d_call: -; v_call: TRBV5-4; cdr3_nt: TGTGCCAGCAGCTTGGCGGGAGTAGCAGATACGCAGTATTTT; cdr3_aa: CASSLAGVADTQYF